One and the same sample provided the 16 T cell receptor beta chains below, sequenced in a study of cytomegalovirus exposure and HLA in healthy donors. Use of 60 Vbeta and 13 Jbeta primers characterized the PCR. Data came from immunoSEQ multiplex PCR; TCRdb stores just in-frame clones and leaves some out. The sample includes 150,000 to 200,000 clones, around nine tenths of them seen just once. Sequenced sample: PBMCs. Receptors originate from a woman between 18 and 29 years old in good health and CMV-seronegative.

The V gene is TRBV9, the J gene TRBJ2-2, with D perhaps matching TRBD2 (6 bases). Germline V lookup: CDR1 SGDLS, CDR2 YYNGEE. The CDR3 extends over 16 amino acids. Trimming stripped 1 base from V and 3 bases from J, with 13 bases between. CDR3 nucleotide sequence: TGTGCCAGCAGCGTACGGGGGAGCGGTTACACCGGGGAGCTGTTTTTT. Its translation is CASSVRGSGYTGELFF.

V gene TRBV18 combines with J gene TRBJ1-1; 8 positions match TRBD1. The CDR3 spans 16 residues. Trimming took 2 bases from V and 1 from J; bases not matched to a gene: 6. CDR1 and CDR2 from the germline V gene are KGHSH and LQKENI. The CDR3 region has the DNA TGTGCCAGCTCACCAGTCAGGGGGCCGGGGAACACTGAAGCTTTCTTT. This codes for CASSPVRGPGNTEAFF.

The V call is TRBV30, the J call TRBJ2-1; TRBD1 is a possible D gene (5 bases). CDR1 and CDR2 from the germline V gene are GTSNPN and SVGIG (reference sequence). Deletions cut 2 bases from V and 8 bases from J, with 10 bases between. This CDR3 contains 12 residues. The CDR3 sequence: CAWSSGSHEQFF. CDR3 nucleotides: TGTGCCTGGAGTTCAGGGTCCCATGAGCAGTTCTTC.

The CDR3 bases are TGTGCCAGCCATGCTAGCGGGATCGGCACAGATACGCAGTATTTT. Translating it yields CASHASGIGTDTQYF. The rearrangement joins TRBV9 to TRBJ2-3; 9 nucleotides align to TRBD2. The trim removed 7 bases at V and 1 base at J, leaving 7 bases unmatched. CDR1 and CDR2 (germline): SGDLS, YYNGEE. The CDR3 loop spans 15 amino acids.

The rearrangement joins TRBV10-2 to TRBJ1-3; D is unresolved. The CDR3 totals 13 residues. The germline CDR1 and CDR2 sequences are WSHSY and SAAADI. V was clipped by 9 bases and J by 2 bases, with 11 bases between them. Here the CDR3 DNA reads TGCGCCAGTATTCCCGAGCCTGGAAACACCATATATTTT. Translation: CASIPEPGNTIYF.

V gene TRBV18 combines with J gene TRBJ1-1; no clear D. The CDR3 runs to 15 residues. V was shortened by 6 bases and J by 4 bases, with 18 bases between the two germline ends. Germline values: CDR1 KGHSH, CDR2 LQKENI. The CDR3 nucleotides read TGTGCCAGCTCCCAGATGGGCCTCACCCCCACTGAAGCTTTCTTT. Protein product: CASSQMGLTPTEAFF.

The V and J genes are TRBV29-1 and TRBJ2-2; no clear D gene. In germline, CDR1 is SQVTM, CDR2 ANQGSEA. Trimming removed 3 bases at V and 3 bases at J, with 5 bases between. This CDR3 has 12 amino acids. CDR3 sequence reads: CSVDRYTGELFF. The CDR3 DNA follows: TGCAGCGTTGATAGATACACCGGGGAGCTGTTTTTT.

The rearrangement uses TRBV30 and TRBJ1-6; 8 nucleotides line up with TRBD1. This CDR3 spans 15 amino acids. Germline CDR1 GTSNPN, CDR2 SVGIG (reference sequence). V was pared by 0 bases and J by 7 bases, with 5 bases of the junction left unmatched. Written as DNA, the CDR3 is TGTGCCTGGAGTGTAATTGCAGGGGGCAATTCACCCCTCCACTTT. This gives the protein CAWSVIAGGNSPLHF. The full variable domain, with the rest looked up from reference TRBV30 and TRBJ1-6, is SQTIHQWPATLVQPVGSPLSLECTVEGTSNPNLYWYRQAAGRGLQLLFYSVGIGQISSEVPQNLSASRPQDRQFILSSKKLLLSDSGFYLCAWSVIAGGNSPLHFGNGTRLTVT.

The chain joins TRBV10-3 to TRBJ1-2; 9 bases fit TRBD1. The CDR3 totals 15 residues. V lost 2 bases and J lost 4; bases outside the gene matches: 5. Germline CDR1 and CDR2: ENHRY and SYGVKD. CDR3 in amino acids: CAISENRGQGYGYTF. DNA of the CDR3: TGTGCCATCAGTGAGAACAGGGGGCAAGGCTATGGCTACACCTTC.

The CDR3 spells CASSSSGVWGGRDTEAFF. The CDR3 DNA reads as TGTGCCAGCAGTTCCTCGGGGGTCTGGGGAGGTAGGGACACTGAAGCTTTCTTT. The rearrangement uses TRBV28 and TRBJ1-1; D possibly corresponds to TRBD1 (5 bases). Trimming took 4 bases from V and 3 from J, leaving 24 bases between them. The CDR3 is 18 amino acids. The V gene's germline CDR1 is MDHEN and CDR2 SYDVKM.

The rearrangement joins TRBV9 to TRBJ2-5; 7 bases agree with TRBD2. Trimming at V came to 3 bases and at J to 4 bases, leaving 9 bases not matched to a gene. CDR1 is SGDLS, CDR2 YYNGEE, per germline. This CDR3 is 15 amino acids long. The CDR3 nucleotides read TGTGCCAGCAGCGCCGGACTAGTGAGGAGAGAGACCCAGTACTTC. Its protein is CASSAGLVRRETQYF.

In its sample, this clone was seen a few times. This chain uses TRBV4-1 with TRBJ2-3; D remains ambiguous. The V gene lost 1 base and the J gene lost 1 base, with 9 bases spanning the gap. The germline CDR1 and CDR2 sequences are MGHRA and YSYEKL. This CDR3 is built from 15 residues. The CDR3, as DNA: TGCGCCAGCAGCCAAGTTTTTCAGGGCACAGATACGCAGTATTTT. Amino acid sequence: CASSQVFQGTDTQYF.

This clone has more than one count but fewer than ten. This same CDR3 is encoded by further DNA sequences in the sample. The V gene is TRBV6-1, the J gene TRBJ2-5; 10 bases match TRBD2. The CDR3 covers 15 residues. Germline V gene sequence: CDR1 MNHNS, CDR2 SASEGT. The V segment lost 2 bases and the J segment 2 bases; nucleotides outside the gene matches: 2. The CDR3 spells CASSESAGGQETQYF. The DNA for the CDR3 is TGTGCCAGCAGTGAATCAGCGGGGGGGCAAGAGACCCAGTACTTC.

The chain is built from TRBV9 and TRBJ2-5; TRBD1 matches 8 bases. Trimming at V came to 3 bases and at J to 2 bases, leaving 3 bases not matched to a gene. This CDR3 spans 14 amino acids. Germline V lookup: CDR1 SGDLS, CDR2 YYNGEE. DNA for the CDR3: TGTGCCAGCAGCGCCGGGACAGGACAAGAGACCCAGTACTTC. It is translated as CASSAGTGQETQYF.

The chain is built from TRBV25-1 and TRBJ1-5; TRBD1 agrees at 7 bases. Germline V gene sequence: CDR1 MGHDK, CDR2 SYGVNS. This CDR3 has 14 residues. The junction had 4 bases not matched to a gene; V was cut back by 4 bases and J by 4 bases. The CDR3 loop reads CASSGDRENQPQHF. Here the CDR3 DNA reads TGTGCCAGCAGTGGGGACAGAGAAAATCAGCCCCAGCATTTT.

This sequence joins TRBV6-6 and TRBJ1-5, with D unresolved. Trimming removed 4 bases at V and 13 bases at J, with 11 bases between. CDR3 length equals 11 residues. Germline V lookup: CDR1 MNHNY, CDR2 SVGAGI (reference sequence). CDR3 region: CASSFEEKQHF. The CDR3 DNA follows: TGTGCCAGCAGTTTCGAAGAGAAACAGCATTTT.